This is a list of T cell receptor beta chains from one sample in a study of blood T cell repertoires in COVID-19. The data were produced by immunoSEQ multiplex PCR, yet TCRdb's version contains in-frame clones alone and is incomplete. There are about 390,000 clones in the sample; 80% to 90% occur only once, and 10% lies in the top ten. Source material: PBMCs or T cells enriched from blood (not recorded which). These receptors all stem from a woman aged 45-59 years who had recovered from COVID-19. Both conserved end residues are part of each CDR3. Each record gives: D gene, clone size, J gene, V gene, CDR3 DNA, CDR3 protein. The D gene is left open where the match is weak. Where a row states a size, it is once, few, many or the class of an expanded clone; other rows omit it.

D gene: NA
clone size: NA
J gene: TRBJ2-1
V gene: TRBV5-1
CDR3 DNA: TGCGCCAGCAGCTTGCAGTGGACTTCGGGCAATGAGCAGTTCTTC
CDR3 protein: CASSLQWTSGNEQFF

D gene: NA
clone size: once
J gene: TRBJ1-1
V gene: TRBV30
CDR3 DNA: TGTGCCTGGAGCGCCGGGGGCACTGAAGCTTTCTTT
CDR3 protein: CAWSAGGTEAFF

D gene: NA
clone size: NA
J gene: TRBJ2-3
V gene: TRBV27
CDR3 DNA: TGTGCCAGCAGTTTGTTTTCTACCTCCGGGTCAGATACGCAGTATTTT
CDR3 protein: CASSLFSTSGSDTQYF

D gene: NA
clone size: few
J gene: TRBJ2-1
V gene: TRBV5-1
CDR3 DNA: TGCGCCAGCAGCCTTGCCTTCGGGGGCAATGAGCAGTTCTTC
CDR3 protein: CASSLAFGGNEQFF

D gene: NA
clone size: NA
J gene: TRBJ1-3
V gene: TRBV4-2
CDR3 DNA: TGTGCCAGCAGCCTAGATCTGGACAGCTCTCGAAACACCATATATTTT
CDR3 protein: CASSLDLDSSRNTIYF

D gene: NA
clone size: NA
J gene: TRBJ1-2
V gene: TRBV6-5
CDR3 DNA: TGTGCCAGCAGTCCGGGGACAACCGTTAACTATGGCTACACCTTC
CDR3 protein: CASSPGTTVNYGYTF

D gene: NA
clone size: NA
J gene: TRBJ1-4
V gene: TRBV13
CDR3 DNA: TGTGCCAGCAGCGGCGGAGATGAAAAACTGTTTTTT
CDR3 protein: CASSGGDEKLFF

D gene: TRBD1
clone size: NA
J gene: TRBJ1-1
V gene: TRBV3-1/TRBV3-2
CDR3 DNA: TGTGCCAGCAGCCCGGGGCCAGGGGGGAACACTGAAGCTTTCTTT
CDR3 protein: CASSPGPGGNTEAFF

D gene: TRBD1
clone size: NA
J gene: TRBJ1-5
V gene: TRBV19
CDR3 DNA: TGTGCCAGTAGTTCATCCGGGACAGGGTTGAATCAGCCCCAGCATTTT
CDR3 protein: CASSSSGTGLNQPQHF

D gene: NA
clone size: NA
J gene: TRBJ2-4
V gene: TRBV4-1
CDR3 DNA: TGCGCCAGCAGCCAAGATCGCGGGGGCAGCCTAGCCAAAAACATTCAGTACTTC
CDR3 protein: CASSQDRGGSLAKNIQYF

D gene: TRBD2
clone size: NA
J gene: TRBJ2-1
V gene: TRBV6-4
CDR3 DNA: TGTGCCAGCTCCCCGGGACTAGCGTCCCTGGAGCAGTTCTTC
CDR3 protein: CASSPGLASLEQFF

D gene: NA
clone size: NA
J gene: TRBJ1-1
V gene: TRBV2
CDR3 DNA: TGTGCCAGCAAGAGATCCCCTGAAGCTTTCTTT
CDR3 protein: CASKRSPEAFF

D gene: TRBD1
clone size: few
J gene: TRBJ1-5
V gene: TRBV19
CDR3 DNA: TGTGCCAGTAGTATAGACACAGGGGGTCGGCCCCAGCATTTT
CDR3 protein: CASSIDTGGRPQHF

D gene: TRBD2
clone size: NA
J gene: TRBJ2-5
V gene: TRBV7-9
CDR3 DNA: TGTGCCAGCACCAAGGCCAGGGTTGCGGGGGGTATCGAGACCCAGTACTTC
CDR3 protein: CASTKARVAGGIETQYF

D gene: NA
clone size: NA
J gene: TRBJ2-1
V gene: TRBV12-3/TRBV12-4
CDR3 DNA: TGTGCCAGCAGTTCCTCGGTCGGGCAGTTCTTC
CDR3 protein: CASSSSVGQFF

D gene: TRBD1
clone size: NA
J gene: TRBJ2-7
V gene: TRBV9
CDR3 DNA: TGTGCCAGCAGCGTAGGAAGTGACAGGGTCGTTTACGAGCAGTACTTC
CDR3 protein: CASSVGSDRVVYEQYF

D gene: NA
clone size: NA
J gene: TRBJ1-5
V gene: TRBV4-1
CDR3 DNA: TGCGCCAGCAGCCCGTCGCCAGGGCGGCCCCAGCATTTT
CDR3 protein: CASSPSPGRPQHF

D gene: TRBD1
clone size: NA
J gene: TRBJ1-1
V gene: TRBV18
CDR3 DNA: TGTGCCAGCTCACCACCTTACGACAGGGGTCGAACTGAAGCTTTCTTT
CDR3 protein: CASSPPYDRGRTEAFF

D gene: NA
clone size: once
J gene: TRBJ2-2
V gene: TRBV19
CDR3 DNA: TGTGCCAGTAGTACACAGGGCCCCGGGGAGCTGTTTTTT
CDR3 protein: CASSTQGPGELFF

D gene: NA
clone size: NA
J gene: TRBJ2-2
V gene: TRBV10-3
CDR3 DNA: TGTGCCATCAGTCAGCACAAACAGGGCACCGGGGAGCTGTTTTTT
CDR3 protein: CAISQHKQGTGELFF

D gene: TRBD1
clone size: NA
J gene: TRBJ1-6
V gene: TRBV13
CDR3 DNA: TGTGCCAGCAGCTCAGAGGGGAGGACAGGGAGTTCACCCCTCCACTTT
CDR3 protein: CASSSEGRTGSSPLHF

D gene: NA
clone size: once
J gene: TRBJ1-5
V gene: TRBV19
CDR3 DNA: TGTGCCAGTAGTACCCGGGAGGGGGGAGCCAATCAGCCCCAGCATTTT
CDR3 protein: CASSTREGGANQPQHF

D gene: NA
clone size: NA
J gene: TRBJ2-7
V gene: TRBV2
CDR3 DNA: TGTGCCAGCAGTCGCCCGCTTGTGAGCTACGAGCAGTACTTC
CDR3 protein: CASSRPLVSYEQYF

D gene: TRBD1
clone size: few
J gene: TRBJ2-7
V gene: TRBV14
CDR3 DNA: TGTGCCAGCAGCCAGGGACAGGGTTTATCCTACGAGCAGTACTTC
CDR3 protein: CASSQGQGLSYEQYF

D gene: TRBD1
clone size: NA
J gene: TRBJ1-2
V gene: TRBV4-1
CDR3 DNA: TGCGCCAGCAGCCAAGATCCGGGACAGCCATCCATCTACACCTTC
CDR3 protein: CASSQDPGQPSIYTF

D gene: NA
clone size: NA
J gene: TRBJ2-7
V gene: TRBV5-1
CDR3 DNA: TGCGCCAGCAGCTTAATCCCAGCAGGGGTCCCTCGTGAGCAGTACTTC
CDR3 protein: CASSLIPAGVPREQYF

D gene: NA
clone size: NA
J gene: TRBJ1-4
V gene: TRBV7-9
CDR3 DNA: TGTGCCAGCAGCTCAGACAGGAATGAAAAACTGTTTTTT
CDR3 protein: CASSSDRNEKLFF

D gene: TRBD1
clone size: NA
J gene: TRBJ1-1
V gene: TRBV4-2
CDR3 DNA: TGTGCCAGCAGCCAAGAGACAGGGTGGGGGGTGAACACTGAAGCTTTCTTT
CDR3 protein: CASSQETGWGVNTEAFF

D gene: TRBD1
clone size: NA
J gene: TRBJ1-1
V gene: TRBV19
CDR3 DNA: TGTGCCAGTAGCCGGACAGGGGCTCAAGCTTTCTTT
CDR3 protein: CASSRTGAQAFF

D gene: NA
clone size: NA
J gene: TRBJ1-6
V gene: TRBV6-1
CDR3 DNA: TGTGCCAGCAGTGAAGCCGGGGGGGCAGGAGGATCCTATAATTCACCCCTCCACTTT
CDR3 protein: CASSEAGGAGGSYNSPLHF

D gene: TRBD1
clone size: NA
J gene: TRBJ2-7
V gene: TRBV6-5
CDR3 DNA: TGTGCCAGCAGTACGGGACAGGGTGCCTACGAGCAGTACTTC
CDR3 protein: CASSTGQGAYEQYF

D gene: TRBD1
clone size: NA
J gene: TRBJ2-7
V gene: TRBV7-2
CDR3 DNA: TGTGCCAGCAGCTTAGCTGGGACAGGGGGCTACGAGCAGTACTTC
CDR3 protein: CASSLAGTGGYEQYF

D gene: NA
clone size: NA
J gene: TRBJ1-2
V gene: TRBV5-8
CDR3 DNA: TGTGCCAGCACCGACTGGGTAGAACATACTAACTATGGCTACACCTTC
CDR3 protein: CASTDWVEHTNYGYTF

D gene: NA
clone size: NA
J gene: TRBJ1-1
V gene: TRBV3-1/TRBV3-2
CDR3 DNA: TGTGCCAGCAGCCAAACCAAGGGAGGCGGGGGCCCTGAAGCTTTCTTT
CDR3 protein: CASSQTKGGGGPEAFF

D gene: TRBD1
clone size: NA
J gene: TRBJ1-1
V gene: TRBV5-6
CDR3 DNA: TGTGCCAGCAGCCCTCAAGGGGGCCTAGGGCCGGGTTACACTGAAGCTTTCTTT
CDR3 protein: CASSPQGGLGPGYTEAFF

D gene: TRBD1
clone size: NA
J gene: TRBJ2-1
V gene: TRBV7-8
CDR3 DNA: TGTGCCAGCAGCTTAACAGGGGGTGGTTACAATGAGCAGTTCTTC
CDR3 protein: CASSLTGGGYNEQFF

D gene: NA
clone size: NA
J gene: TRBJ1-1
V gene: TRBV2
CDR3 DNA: TGTGCCAGCAGTGACACAGCGAACACTGAAGCTTTCTTT
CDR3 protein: CASSDTANTEAFF

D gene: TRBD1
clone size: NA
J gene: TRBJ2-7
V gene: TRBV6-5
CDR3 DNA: TGTGCCAGCAGTCTAAACAAGGACAGGGCCTACGAGCAGTACTTC
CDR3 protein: CASSLNKDRAYEQYF

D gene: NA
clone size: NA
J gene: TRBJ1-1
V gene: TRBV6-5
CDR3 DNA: TGTGCCAGCAGAAGGGACTGGAAGTACACTGAAGCTTTCTTT
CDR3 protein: CASRRDWKYTEAFF

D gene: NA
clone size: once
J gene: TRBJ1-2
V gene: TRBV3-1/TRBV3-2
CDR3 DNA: TGTGCCAGCAGCCACACCGGGGGGCAAGGCTACACCTTC
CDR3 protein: CASSHTGGQGYTF

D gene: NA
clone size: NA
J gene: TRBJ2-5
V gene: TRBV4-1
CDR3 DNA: TGCGCCAGCAGCCAAGAGTCCAGGGCAGGGACCCAGTACTTC
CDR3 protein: CASSQESRAGTQYF

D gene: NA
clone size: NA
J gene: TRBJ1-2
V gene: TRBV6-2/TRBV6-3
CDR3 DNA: TGTGCCAGCAGTCCCGGAGGAGGGGCCCTTGGCTACACCTTC
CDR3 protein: CASSPGGGALGYTF

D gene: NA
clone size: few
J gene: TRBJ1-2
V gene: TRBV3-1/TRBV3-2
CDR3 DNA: TGTGCCAGCAGCCCCGGGGTGAAAGCGGATGGCTACACCTTC
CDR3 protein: CASSPGVKADGYTF

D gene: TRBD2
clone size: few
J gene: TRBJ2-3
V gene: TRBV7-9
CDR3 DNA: TGTGCCAGCAGCTTAGTAGCGGGGACCACAGATACGCAGTATTTT
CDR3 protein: CASSLVAGTTDTQYF

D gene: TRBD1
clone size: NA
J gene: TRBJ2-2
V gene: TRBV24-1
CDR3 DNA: TGTGCCACCAGTCCCTCCAGGGGGATGAACACCGGGGAGCTGTTTTTT
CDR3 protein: CATSPSRGMNTGELFF

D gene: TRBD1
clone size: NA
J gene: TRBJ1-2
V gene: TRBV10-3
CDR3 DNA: TGTGCCATCAGTGACCCCGGGACAGGAGCTAACTATGGCTACACCTTC
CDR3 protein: CAISDPGTGANYGYTF

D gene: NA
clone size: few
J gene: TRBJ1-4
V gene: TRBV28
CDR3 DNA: TGTGCCAGCAGGTCCGCTTCCCGGCCGGGGAGTTCTACGGCTAATGAAAAACTGTTTTTT
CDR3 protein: CASRSASRPGSSTANEKLFF

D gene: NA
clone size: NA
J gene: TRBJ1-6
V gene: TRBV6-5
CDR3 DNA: TGTGCCAGCAGAACCCGGGAGGGCCTTAATTCACCCCTCCACTTT
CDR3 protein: CASRTREGLNSPLHF